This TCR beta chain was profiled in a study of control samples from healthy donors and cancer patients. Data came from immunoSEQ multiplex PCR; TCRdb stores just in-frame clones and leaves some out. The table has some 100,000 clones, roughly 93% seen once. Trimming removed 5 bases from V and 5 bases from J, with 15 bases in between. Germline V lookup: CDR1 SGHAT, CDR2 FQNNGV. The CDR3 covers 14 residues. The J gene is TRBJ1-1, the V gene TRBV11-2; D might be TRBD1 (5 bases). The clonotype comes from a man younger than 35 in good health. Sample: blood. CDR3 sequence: CASSLWGVGTEAFF. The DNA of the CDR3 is TGTGCCAGCAGCCTCTGGGGGGTTGGGACTGAAGCTTTCTTT. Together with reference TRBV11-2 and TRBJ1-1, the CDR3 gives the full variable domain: EAGVAQSPRYKIIEKRQSVAFWCNPISGHATLYWYQQILGQGPKLLIQFQNNGVVDDSQLPKDRFSAERLKGVDSTLKIQPAKLEDSAVYLCASSLWGVGTEAFFGQGTRLTVV.